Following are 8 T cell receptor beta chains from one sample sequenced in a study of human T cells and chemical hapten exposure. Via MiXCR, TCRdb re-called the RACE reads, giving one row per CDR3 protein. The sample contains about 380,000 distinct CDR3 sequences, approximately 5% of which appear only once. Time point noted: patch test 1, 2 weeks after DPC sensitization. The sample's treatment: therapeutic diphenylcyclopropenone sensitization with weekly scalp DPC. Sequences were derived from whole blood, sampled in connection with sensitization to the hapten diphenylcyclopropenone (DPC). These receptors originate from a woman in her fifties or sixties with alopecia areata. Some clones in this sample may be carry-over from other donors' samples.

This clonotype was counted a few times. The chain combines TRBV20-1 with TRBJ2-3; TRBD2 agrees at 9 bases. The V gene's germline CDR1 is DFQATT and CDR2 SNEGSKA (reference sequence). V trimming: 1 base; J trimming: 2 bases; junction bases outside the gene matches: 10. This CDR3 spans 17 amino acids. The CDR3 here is CSARVLRLAELTDTQYF. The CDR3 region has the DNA TGCAGTGCTAGAGTCTTGAGACTAGCGGAGCTCACAGATACGCAGTATTTT.

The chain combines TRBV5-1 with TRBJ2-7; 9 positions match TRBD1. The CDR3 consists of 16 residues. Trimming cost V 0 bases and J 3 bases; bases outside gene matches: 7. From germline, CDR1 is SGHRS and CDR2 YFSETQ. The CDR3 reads CASSLGGQGPIYEQYF. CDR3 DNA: TGCGCCAGCAGCTTGGGTGGACAGGGGCCTATCTACGAGCAGTACTTC.

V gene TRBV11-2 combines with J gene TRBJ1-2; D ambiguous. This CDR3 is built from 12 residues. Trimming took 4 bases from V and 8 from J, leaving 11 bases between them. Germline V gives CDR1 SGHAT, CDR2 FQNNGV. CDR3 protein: CASSSNPKGYTF. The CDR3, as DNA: TGTGCCAGCAGCTCAAACCCCAAGGGCTACACCTTC.

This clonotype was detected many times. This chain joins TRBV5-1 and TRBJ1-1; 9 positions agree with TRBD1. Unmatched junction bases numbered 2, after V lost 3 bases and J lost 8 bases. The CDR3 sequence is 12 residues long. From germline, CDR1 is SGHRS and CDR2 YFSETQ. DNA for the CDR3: TGCGCCAGCAGCTCGGACAGGGGAGAAGCTTTCTTT. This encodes CASSSDRGEAFF.

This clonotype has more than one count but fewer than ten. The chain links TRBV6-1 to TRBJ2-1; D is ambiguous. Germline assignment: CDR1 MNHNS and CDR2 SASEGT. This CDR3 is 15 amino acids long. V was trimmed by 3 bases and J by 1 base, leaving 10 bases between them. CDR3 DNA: TGTGCCAGCAGTGAGTCCGGGTGGTCCTACAATGAGCAGTTCTTC. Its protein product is CASSESGWSYNEQFF.

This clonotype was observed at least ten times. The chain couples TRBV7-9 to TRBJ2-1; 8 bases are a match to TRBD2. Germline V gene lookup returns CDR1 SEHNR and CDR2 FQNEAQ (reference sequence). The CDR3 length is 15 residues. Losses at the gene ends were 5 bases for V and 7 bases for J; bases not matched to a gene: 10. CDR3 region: CASSTGGARANEQFF. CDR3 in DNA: TGTGCCAGCAGCACCGGGGGGGCCCGCGCGAATGAGCAGTTCTTC.

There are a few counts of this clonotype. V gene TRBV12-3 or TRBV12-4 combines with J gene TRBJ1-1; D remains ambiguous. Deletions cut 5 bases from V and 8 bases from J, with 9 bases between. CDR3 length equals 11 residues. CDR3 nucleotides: TGTGCCAGCAGTAGGTCTGCAGAAGCTTTCTTT. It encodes CASSRSAEAFF.

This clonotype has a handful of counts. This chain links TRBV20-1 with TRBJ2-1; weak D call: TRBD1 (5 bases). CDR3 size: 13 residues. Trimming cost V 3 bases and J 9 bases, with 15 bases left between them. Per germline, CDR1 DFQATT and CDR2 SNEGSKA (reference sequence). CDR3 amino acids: CSASPGPGSEQFF. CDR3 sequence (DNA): TGCAGTGCTAGTCCTGGACCAGGGTCTGAGCAGTTCTTC.